The 21 T cell receptor beta chains reported below all come from one sample, sequenced in a study of siplizumab effects on memory and regulatory T cells. Produced via immunoSEQ multiplex PCR; TCRdb's table is partial and in-frame only. The data show roughly 100,000 clones, 85% to 95% seen once. Specimen: Tregs sorted from blood. The receptor source for this set is a human donor in good health.

The chain has TRBV6-5 and TRBJ2-7; tentatively, D is TRBD1 (5 bases). Trimming took 0 bases from V and 6 from J, leaving 9 bases between them. Germline V gene data show CDR1 as MNHEY and CDR2 as SVGAGI. This CDR3 is built from 13 residues. CDR3 DNA sequence: TGTGCCAGCAGTTACTCGAACAGGTTCGAGCAGTACTTC. Translation gives CASSYSNRFEQYF.

The rearrangement uses TRBV18 and TRBJ1-2; a weak D match, TRBD1 (5 bases). Looked up from germline, CDR1 is KGHSH and CDR2 is LQKENI. V was shortened by 1 base and J by 7 bases, with 13 bases between the two germline ends. CDR3 length: 14 amino acids. CDR3 bases: TGTGCCAGCTCACCACGGCAACAGGTTCCTGGCTACACCTTC. Translating it yields CASSPRQQVPGYTF.

This clone has more than one count but fewer than ten. V is TRBV30 and J is TRBJ1-1; unclear D gene. CDR1 is GTSNPN, CDR2 SVGIG, per germline (reference sequence). The CDR3 is 13 residues long. The V end lost 1 base, the J end lost 0 bases, and 6 bases lay between the germline ends. CDR3 in amino acids: CAWSGGVNTEAFF. The CDR3 nucleotides are TGTGCCTGGAGTGGGGGAGTGAACACTGAAGCTTTCTTT.

The chain combines TRBV6-5 with TRBJ2-7, with 7 bases aligning to TRBD1. Trimming at V came to 7 bases and at J to 6 bases, leaving 9 bases not matched to a gene. The CDR3 has 13 residues. From germline, CDR1 is MNHEY and CDR2 SVGAGI. CDR3 in amino acids: CASKRTGQFEQYF. The DNA for the CDR3 is TGTGCCAGCAAACGGACAGGCCAGTTCGAGCAGTACTTC.

The chain recombines TRBV13 with TRBJ2-1; D is undetermined. V gave up 5 bases and J gave up 6 bases, with 26 bases separating them. The germline gives CDR1 PRHDT, CDR2 FYEKMQ (reference sequence). This CDR3 contains 18 residues. For the CDR3, the DNA is TGTGCCAGCAGCCTACGACCACAACTCTTGAAGGGCGCCAATGAGCAGTTCTTC. Translation gives CASSLRPQLLKGANEQFF. Full variable domain (remainder filled in from reference TRBV13 and TRBJ2-1): AAGVIQSPRHLIKEKRETATLKCYPIPRHDTVYWYQQGPGQDPQFLISFYEKMQSDKGSIPDRFSAQQFSDYHSELNMSSLELGDSALYFCASSLRPQLLKGANEQFFGPGTRLTVL.

This clone was seen just once. The V call is TRBV5-1, the J call TRBJ2-7, with D perhaps given as TRBD1 or TRBD2 (7 bases each). Trimming took 7 bases from V and 3 from J, leaving 17 bases between them. The CDR3 runs 14 residues. CDR1 is SGHRS, CDR2 YFSETQ, per germline. In DNA form, the CDR3 reads TGCGCCAGCTCTCCCAGGGGGGGTTACTACGAGCAGTACTTC. Residues: CASSPRGGYYEQYF.

The chain couples TRBV5-5 to TRBJ2-7; D is unclear. The CDR3 runs to 13 residues. Germline loops: CDR1 SGHKS, CDR2 YYEKEE (reference sequence). Trimming took off 2 bases at V and 3 bases at J, with 9 bases between the two ends. The CDR3 here is CASSFQPHYEQYF. In DNA form, the CDR3 reads TGTGCCAGCAGCTTCCAGCCACACTACGAGCAGTACTTC.

V and J are TRBV6-5 and TRBJ2-7; D gene unclear. Germline-derived CDR1 and CDR2 are MNHEY and SVGAGI. The CDR3 spans 11 residues. V was pared by 5 bases and J by 3 bases, with 5 bases between. The CDR3 region is CASSTFYEQYF. DNA for the CDR3: TGTGCCAGCAGTACGTTCTACGAGCAGTACTTC.

The chain uses TRBV6-1 and TRBJ2-5; no reliable D call. Germline CDR1 reads MNHNS; CDR2 reads SASEGT. CDR3 length: 11 residues. Trimming removed 6 bases at V and 7 bases at J, with 9 bases between. CDR3 sequence: CASRSRGTQYF. CDR3 sequence (DNA): TGTGCCAGCAGGAGCCGAGGGACCCAGTACTTC.

This chain uses TRBV11-3 with TRBJ2-2; unclear D gene. The CDR3 sequence is 12 residues long. Germline V gives CDR1 SGHNT, CDR2 YENEEA. The ends were cut back, 5 bases at V and 5 bases at J, with 6 bases in the middle. The CDR3: CASSRRTGELFF. CDR3 in DNA: TGTGCCAGCAGCCGCAGAACCGGGGAGCTGTTTTTT.

The V gene is TRBV28, the J gene TRBJ2-7; a possible D gene is TRBD2 (5 bases). CDR3 length equals 17 residues. V dropped 2 bases and J dropped 3 bases, with 20 bases sitting between them. Per germline, CDR1 MDHEN and CDR2 SYDVKM. The CDR3 is CASSLPPAGRRNYEQYF. CDR3 coding DNA: TGTGCCAGCAGTTTACCCCCCGCAGGCCGGAGGAACTACGAGCAGTACTTC. Variable domain in full (rest from reference TRBV28 and TRBJ2-7): DVKVTQSSRYLVKRTGEKVFLECVQDMDHENMFWYRQDPGLGLRLIYFSYDVKMKEKGDIPEGYSVSREKKERFSLILESASTNQTSMYLCASSLPPAGRRNYEQYFGPGTRLTVT.

This clone was seen just once. CDR3 bases: TGTGCCAGCAGCCCCTATCTTGACGGTGAAGCTTTCTTT. Residues: CASSPYLDGEAFF. This chain joins TRBV5-6 and TRBJ1-1; D is unresolved. Between the trimmed V and J ends, which lost 4 bases and 7 bases, there was a span of 14 bases. The CDR3 is made up of 13 amino acids. Per the germline V gene, CDR1 is SGHDT and CDR2 is YYEEEE.

This clone turned up a few times. The CDR3 is CSVGASGSRNEQFF. In nucleotides, the CDR3 is TGCAGCGTAGGGGCTAGCGGGAGCCGCAATGAGCAGTTCTTC. This chain uses TRBV29-1 with TRBJ2-1; TRBD2 aligns across 10 bases. The V gene's germline CDR1 is SQVTM and CDR2 ANQGSEA. This CDR3 contains 14 residues. Germline trimming cut 6 bases from V and 6 bases from J; bases unmatched to any gene: 8.

The chain is built from TRBV6-1 and TRBJ2-5; no definite D call. The CDR3 covers 13 residues. V lost 3 bases and J lost 2, with 7 bases in between. Per the germline V gene, CDR1 is MNHNS and CDR2 is SASEGT. Here the CDR3 DNA reads TGTGCCAGCAGTGATAGCTGGCAAGAGACCCAGTACTTC. Translated, it gives CASSDSWQETQYF.

The V gene is TRBV12-5, the J gene TRBJ2-3, with 11 bases identical to TRBD2. The V and J ends lost 6 bases and 14 bases, in that order; junction bases with no gene match: 13. This CDR3 has 14 amino acids. The germline gives CDR1 LGHNT, CDR2 FRNRAP. The CDR3 protein is CASGPGLAGRITYF. The CDR3 DNA follows: TGTGCTAGTGGCCCCGGACTAGCGGGCCGCATAACGTATTTT. Together with reference TRBV12-5 and TRBJ2-3, the CDR3 gives the full variable domain: DARVTQTPRHKVTEMGQEVTMRCQPILGHNTVFWYRQTMMQGLELLAYFRNRAPLDDSGMPKDRFSAEMPDATLATLKIQPSEPRDSAVYFCASGPGLAGRITYFGPGTRLTVL.

The V call is TRBV21-1, the J call TRBJ2-7; the table's D call TRBD2 went unverified against the DNA. TRBV21-1 is designated a pseudogene. CDR3 length equals 14 residues. The CDR3 bases are TGTGCCAGCAGGGGCGGGACCGATACCTACGAGCAGTACTTC. It yields the protein CASRGGTDTYEQYF.

A remark on this clone: Likely a read error: the CDR3 ends without its conserved phenylalanine or tryptophan. It is unclear where the CDR3 begins or ends on the DNA, so no DNA is shown, and the CDR3 is as TCRdb lists it. V and J are TRBV30 and TRBJ2-7; TRBD2 is the table's D call, not checked against the DNA. The CDR3 is 12 residues long, ends included. The germline CDR1 and CDR2 sequences are GTSNPN and SVGIG (reference sequence). The CDR3: CAWSMPGLASRI.

The chain carries TRBV9 and TRBJ2-3, with D possibly TRBD2 on 6 matching bases. Trimming took 1 base from V and 6 from J, leaving 15 bases between them. CDR3 length equals 15 residues. Germline V gene sequence: CDR1 SGDLS, CDR2 YYNGEE. CDR3: CASSVRRAAVDTQYF. The CDR3 nucleotides read TGTGCCAGCAGCGTACGGAGGGCCGCAGTCGATACGCAGTATTTT.

This clone was seen just once. The genes are TRBV6-1 and TRBJ1-6; a weak D match, TRBD1 (5 bases). Trimming took 3 bases from V and 10 from J, leaving 13 bases between them. Germline V gene sequence: CDR1 MNHNS, CDR2 SASEGT. This CDR3 is 14 amino acids long. The CDR3 reads CASSDRERVSPLHF. In nucleotides, the CDR3 is TGTGCCAGCAGTGACAGGGAACGAGTATCACCCCTCCACTTT.

CDR3: CASKARWNTEAFF. Written as DNA, the CDR3 is TGTGCCAGCAAGGCAAGGTGGAACACTGAAGCTTTCTTT. V and J are TRBV6-4 and TRBJ1-1; D is uncertain. CDR3 length: 13 residues. Germline V gene lookup returns CDR1 MRHNA and CDR2 SNTAGT. The V and J ends lost 7 bases and 1 base respectively, with 10 bases between them.

As DNA, the CDR3 is TGTGCCAGCAGTAGAGCACCTGCCGGCATGAACACTGAAGCTTTCTTT. Its protein product is CASSRAPAGMNTEAFF. The rearrangement uses TRBV5-5 and TRBJ1-1; D uncertain. V was cut by 5 bases and J by 0 bases, with 17 bases left in between. Germline V CDR1 and CDR2: SGHKS, YYEKEE (reference sequence). This CDR3 contains 16 residues.